These T cell receptor beta chains were read from a single sample in a study of cytomegalovirus exposure and HLA in healthy donors. Some clones are missing from TCRdb's copy, which holds only in-frame ones; the method was immunoSEQ multiplex PCR. The data contain roughly 100,000 clones, roughly 13% of them seen just once; the ten biggest clones take up about a sixth. The specimen was PBMCs. The source is a man between 40 and 49 years old in good health and CMV-seropositive. Both conserved end residues are part of each CDR3.

TRBV11-2	CASSLYGRVHEQFF
TRBV29-1	CSVGAGVAGYEQYF
TRBV27	CASSPAGLTTPYEQYF
TRBV7-8	CASSDVTSPPGYEQYF
TRBV2	CASSASGLANNEQFF
TRBV27	CASSSNPGGFQETQYF
TRBV7-9	CASSPGLAGDNEQFF
TRBV19	CASSTPTGGTQPQHF
TRBV7-6	CASKAQGASTEAFF
TRBV2	CASSSYPAGGYEQYF
TRBV29-1	CSVRQAYNTGELFF
TRBV5-1	CASSLGGLAGAHANTGELFF
TRBV7-2	CASSYPLMIAGGDEETQYF
TRBV4-3	CASSQVTGGQGEQFF
TRBV11-2	CASSPLQGNTGELFF